A selection of T cell receptor beta chains follows, all from one sample in a study of T-cell reconstitution after alpha-beta-depleted transplantation in children. Using its own MiXCR run on the PCR reads, TCRdb lists one record per CDR3 protein. The sample lists hundreds of thousands of distinct CDR3 sequences, approximately 14% seen once, with 0.79% in the top ten. Specimen: PBMCs, collected before TCRalphabeta/CD19-depleted stem cell transplant. All receptors come from a girl aged 2-10 years with congenital amegakaryocytic thrombocytopenia, due to receive a stem cell transplant. Both conserved end residues are trimmed from each CDR3. Fields, in order: V gene, D gene, CDR3 protein. A D gene is named only where the DNA matches it firmly.

TRBV12-3/TRBV12-4 TRBD1 ASHPTGTGDGYT
TRBV10-3 NA AISELEKSSYNEQF
TRBV7-9 TRBD1 ASSSRTGTFDPPLH
TRBV11-2 NA ASSPGHPNQPQH
TRBV30 NA AWNLGSAGHYNEQF
TRBV5-1 TRBD2 ASSSLAGLAKNIQY
TRBV7-9 TRBD2 ASSLGLAGGPSQF
TRBV20-1 NA SAHPGRDTQY
TRBV10-3 NA AINKPPDTQY
TRBV6-4 NA ASSDHGTDTQY
TRBV2 TRBD2 ASSGNSGRDTQY
TRBV5-4 NA ASSLVAGQPYEQY
TRBV5-1 TRBD2 ASSLGSGSPLYYNEQF
TRBV7-8 NA ASSFSWFGRQEPGDGYT
TRBV5-1 TRBD2 ASSLVGGRDEQF
TRBV7-9 NA ASSRTADDTQY
TRBV12-3/TRBV12-4 NA ASSLHLYNEQF
TRBV29-1 NA SVEDLSETQY
TRBV5-1 NA ASSPGWASYNEQF
TRBV4-2 NA ASSQERASGGDTQY
TRBV15 NA ATSTRGGELF